The clone carrying this TCR beta chain was seen once. Antigen specificity is unknown. V gave up 6 bases and J gave up 7 bases, with 18 bases separating them. CDR1 and CDR2 from the germline V gene are SGHVS and FNYEAQ. The CDR3 runs 14 residues. TCRdb fed the 5' RACE reads into MiXCR, producing one record per CDR3 protein. The data contain hundreds of thousands of distinct CDR3 sequences, over 15% of them seen just once; the ten biggest clones take up 22%. The source of the sample is a study of T-cell memory formation after mild COVID-19. Study-level points and caveats: Clones that contracted from day 15 to 85 had balanced CD4/CD8; later expanders were CD4+ biased.

V gene TRBV7-6 combines with J gene TRBJ1-1, with a possible D match to TRBD1 (6 bases). Specimen: PBMCs or a T cell subset sorted from them (not recorded which). This TCR came from a man younger than 35 who had mild COVID-19 (a few samples of this study predate the infection). Cell type and time point are not known. CDR3 DNA sequence: TGTGCCAGCAGGAGCACCGGGACAAGTATTGAAGCTTTCTTT. Protein: CASRSTGTSIEAFF.